Below, 29 T cell receptor beta chains from the same sample are listed, as sequenced in a study of neurological immune-mediated disorders. TCRdb reanalysed the 5' RACE reads using MiXCR and keeps one entry per CDR3 protein. The sample has roughly 60,000 distinct CDR3 sequences; 9.5% to 12% are singletons. The material sequenced was PBMCs. The receptors originated from a man between 60 and 75 years old in good health.

This clonotype has ten or more counts. This chain links TRBV7-2 with TRBJ2-1; the match to TRBD2 covers 15 bases. The CDR3 has 16 amino acids. Germline V gives CDR1 SGHTA, CDR2 FQGNSA. Trimming removed 3 bases from V and 9 bases from J; junction bases left unmatched: 6. The CDR3 region is CASSLNGLAGGVEQFF. Here the CDR3 DNA reads TGTGCCAGCAGCTTGAATGGACTAGCGGGGGGGGTTGAGCAGTTCTTC.

This clonotype was observed a few times. This may be a read error: a much more frequent sequence differs by one nucleotide. This chain connects TRBV9 to TRBJ1-6; no reliable D call. The CDR3 loop spans 13 amino acids. The germline V and J ends were trimmed by 3 bases and 13 bases, with 14 bases remaining between them. Germline V gene lookup returns CDR1 SGDLS and CDR2 YYNGEE. CDR3 DNA sequence: TGTGCCAGCAGCGCCATTTCGGGGTACCCCCTCCACTTT. It translates to CASSAISGYPLHF.

In the case of this clonotype: A junction end diverges from the germline sequence, so it may reflect a read error. This sequence joins TRBV3-1 and TRBJ1-6; D gene ambiguous. CDR3 size: 13 residues. Germline loops: CDR1 LGHDT, CDR2 YNNKEL (reference sequence). The CDR3 DNA is TGTGTCAGCAGCCCGGGCACTGATGAGGCCCTCCACTTT. It codes for CVSSPGTDEALHF.

This clonotype was observed many times. The chain combines TRBV7-2 with TRBJ2-3; 8 bases fit TRBD2. This CDR3 region has 17 residues. V lost 4 bases, J lost 1 base, and 10 bases stayed unmatched. The germline CDR1 and CDR2 sequences are SGHTA and FQGNSA. The CDR3 DNA reads TGTGCCAGCAGCTGGCAGGCGGGGGGAGGGGGCACAGATACGCAGTATTTT. Amino acids: CASSWQAGGGGTDTQYF.

This clonotype has at least ten counts. The J gene is TRBJ2-7, the V gene TRBV4-3; no clear D gene. The CDR3 contains 15 residues. Trimming shortened V by 1 base and J by 0 bases, and 10 bases separated the two germline ends. Germline V gene data show CDR1 as LGHNA and CDR2 as YSLEER. DNA for the CDR3: TGCGCCAGCAGCCAAGGCCCGTCTAGCTCCTACGAGCAGTACTTC. Residues: CASSQGPSSSYEQYF.

The table lists this clonotype with many counts. The rearrangement uses TRBV5-1 and TRBJ2-3; D unresolved. The V end lost 1 base, the J end lost 0 bases, and 9 bases lay between the germline ends. The CDR3 is made up of 15 amino acids. Germline CDR1 SGHRS, CDR2 YFSETQ. CDR3 protein: CASSLQNPSTDTQYF. For the CDR3, the DNA is TGCGCCAGCAGCTTGCAAAACCCCAGCACAGATACGCAGTATTTT.

This clonotype was counted at least ten times. The chain couples TRBV7-8 to TRBJ1-5; D is undetermined. The CDR3 is 16 amino acids. Germline assignment: CDR1 SGHVS and CDR2 FQNEAQ. V was shortened by 5 bases and J by 2 bases, with 16 bases between the two germline ends. CDR3 sequence: CASSPWAFQGNQPQHF. CDR3 DNA sequence: TGTGCCAGCAGCCCCTGGGCCTTCCAGGGCAATCAGCCCCAGCATTTT.

This clonotype has at least ten counts. V and J are TRBV20-1 and TRBJ2-7, with 7 bases aligning to TRBD2. Germline V gene lookup returns CDR1 DFQATT and CDR2 SNEGSKA (reference sequence). J lost 2 bases, V lost 3 bases, and 19 bases had no gene match. This CDR3 contains 18 residues. CDR3 protein: CSASSADWASGNPYEQYF. CDR3 nucleotide sequence: TGCAGTGCTAGTTCGGCGGACTGGGCCAGCGGGAACCCCTACGAGCAGTACTTC.

This clonotype was detected ten times or more. This sequence joins TRBV29-1 and TRBJ2-3; a possible D gene is TRBD2 (5 bases). V was cut by 6 bases and J by 0 bases, with 13 bases left in between. CDR1 and CDR2 (germline): SQVTM, ANQGSEA. The CDR3 extends over 14 amino acids. The CDR3 loop is CSVLRGSSTDTQYF. CDR3 DNA sequence: TGCAGCGTCCTCCGGGGATCTAGCACAGATACGCAGTATTTT.

CDR3 in DNA: TGTGCCAGCAGTTTTGGGGGCCCCCAGTACTTC. It translates to CASSFGGPQYF. This chain connects TRBV6-2 or TRBV6-3 to TRBJ2-5, with a tentative D call TRBD1 (6 bases). V shed 4 bases and J shed 9 bases, with 9 bases lying between them. Germline lookup yields CDR1 MNHEY and CDR2 SVGEGT. This CDR3 is built from 11 residues.

This clonotype was recorded many times. The chain links TRBV7-2 to TRBJ2-5; 8 bases match TRBD2. J lost 2 bases, V lost 7 bases, and 12 bases had no gene match. Germline CDR1 and CDR2: SGHTA and FQGNSA. The CDR3 has 16 residues. DNA for the CDR3: TGTGCCAGCACCCTGAGCGCGGGGGGCATACAAGAGACCCAGTACTTC. The encoded protein is CASTLSAGGIQETQYF.

This clonotype has at least ten counts. V and J are TRBV29-1 and TRBJ1-1; D possibly corresponds to TRBD1 (5 bases). V lost 3 bases, J lost 1 base, and 6 bases lay in between. This CDR3 comprises 12 residues. Looked up from germline, CDR1 is SQVTM and CDR2 is ANQGSEA. CDR3 DNA: TGCAGCGTTGATAGGGGGAACACTGAAGCTTTCTTT. It yields the protein CSVDRGNTEAFF.

In its sample, this clonotype was seen many times. V and J are TRBV6-5 and TRBJ1-5; D may be TRBD1 (6 bases). V lost 9 bases, J lost 6 bases, and 12 bases lay in between. The germline V gene encodes CDR1 MNHEY and CDR2 SVGAGI. This CDR3 has 12 residues. The CDR3 region has the DNA TGTGCCAGGAGGGGGGGGAGTCAGCCCCAGCATTTT. It encodes CARRGGSQPQHF.

The CDR3 is CASSPGGETQYF. DNA of the CDR3: TGTGCCAGCTCACCAGGGGGAGAGACCCAGTACTTC. The gene calls are TRBV18 and TRBJ2-5; D tentatively fits TRBD1 or TRBD2 (5 bases each). Germline CDR1 is KGHSH and CDR2 is LQKENI. V lost 2 bases, J lost 4 bases, and 5 bases lay in between. This CDR3 is built from 12 residues.

This clonotype was recorded many times. The chain combines TRBV7-9 with TRBJ2-3; D possibly uses TRBD1 or TRBD2 (5 bases each). Trimming took off 11 bases at V and 4 bases at J, with 16 bases between the two ends. Germline V lookup: CDR1 SEHNR, CDR2 FQNEAQ (reference sequence). CDR3 size: 13 residues. CDR3 sequence: CALGDPNSDTQYF. The CDR3, as DNA: TGTGCCTTGGGGGACCCGAATTCAGATACGCAGTATTTT. Supplemented by reference TRBV7-9 and TRBJ2-3, the full variable domain reads DTGVSQNPRHKITKRGQNVTFRCDPISEHNRLYWYRQTLGQGPEFLTYFQNEAQLEKSRLLSDRFSAERPKGSFSTLEIQRTEQGDSAMYLCALGDPNSDTQYFGPGTRLTVL.

Many counts were recorded for this clonotype. The rearrangement joins TRBV27 to TRBJ2-5; 8 positions match TRBD1. The V gene's germline CDR1 is MNHEY and CDR2 SMNVEV (reference sequence). The CDR3 is made up of 13 amino acids. V dropped 7 bases and J dropped 4; count of bases not matched to a gene: 5. CDR3 in amino acids: CASIAGGGETQYF. The CDR3 DNA follows: TGTGCCAGCATAGCAGGGGGCGGAGAGACCCAGTACTTC.

This rearrangement joins TRBV7-2 to TRBJ2-2; 11 positions agree with TRBD1. The CDR3 length is 15 residues. CDR1 and CDR2 (germline): SGHTA, FQGNSA. Unmatched junction bases numbered 3, after V lost 3 bases and J lost 6 bases. As DNA, the CDR3 is TGTGCCAGCAGCTTTGGACAGGGGGCGGCCGGGGAGCTGTTTTTT. This sequence encodes CASSFGQGAAGELFF.

This clonotype has ten or more counts. V is TRBV20-1 and J is TRBJ1-1; D unclear. Germline V gene sequence: CDR1 DFQATT, CDR2 SNEGSKA (reference sequence). This CDR3 is 11 amino acids long. The V end was cut by 8 bases, the J end by 3 bases, with 10 bases between. CDR3 amino acids: CSITGDTEAFF. DNA for the CDR3: TGCAGTATCACTGGCGACACTGAAGCTTTCTTT.

The genes are TRBV4-3 and TRBJ2-3; D not certain. Germline assignment: CDR1 LGHNA and CDR2 YSLEER. Trimming shortened V by 2 bases and J by 2 bases, and 5 bases separated the two germline ends. The CDR3 consists of 13 residues. This chain's CDR3 is CASSQSVTDTQYF. The CDR3 nucleotides read TGCGCCAGCAGCCAATCCGTCACAGATACGCAGTATTTT.

This clonotype was recorded many times. At one of its ends the junction is not consistent with the germline gene, which may arise from a read error. The rearrangement links TRBV29-1 to TRBJ2-1; weak D call: TRBD1 (6 bases). There are 11 residues in the CDR3. From germline, CDR1 is SQVTM and CDR2 ANQGSEA. For the CDR3, the DNA is TGCAGCGTTGAAAAGGACAGACTGGATCTGTTC. It specifies CSVEKDRLDLF.

This clonotype was seen repeatedly, ten times or more. The rearrangement links TRBV20-1 to TRBJ1-6, with TRBD1 matching 8 bases. The germline gives CDR1 DFQATT, CDR2 SNEGSKA (reference sequence). The length of the CDR3 is 16 residues. V shed 0 bases and J 8 bases; nucleotides not matched to a gene: 9. DNA for the CDR3: TGCAGTGCTAGAGATCTAACAGGGGGTGGATATTCACCCCTCCACTTT. It encodes CSARDLTGGGYSPLHF.

At least ten counts were recorded for this clonotype. The chain carries TRBV12-3 or TRBV12-4 and TRBJ2-7; D gene unclear. The germline V and J ends were trimmed by 6 bases and 4 bases, with 7 bases remaining between them. CDR3 length: 11 residues. The CDR3 DNA reads as TGTGCCAGCAGCATCGGGTACGAGCAGTACTTC. It is translated as CASSIGYEQYF.

This clonotype was recorded at least ten times. The chain links TRBV20-1 to TRBJ1-5; D is ambiguous. Between the trimmed V and J ends, which lost 3 bases and 3 bases, there was a span of 12 bases. The CDR3 is 14 residues long. From germline, CDR1 is DFQATT and CDR2 SNEGSKA (reference sequence). CDR3 loop: CSASSGSSNQPQHF. The CDR3 DNA reads TGCAGTGCTAGTTCCGGGTCATCCAATCAGCCCCAGCATTTT.

This clonotype turned up a few times. A much larger clone differs from this one at a single base, so this may be a read error. V is TRBV7-6 and J is TRBJ2-5; possibly TRBD2 for D (6 bases). Trimming removed 5 bases at V and 5 bases at J, with 12 bases between. Germline-derived CDR1 and CDR2 are SGHVS and FNYEAQ. CDR3 length equals 13 residues. The CDR3 DNA sequence: TGTGCCAGCAGCGGGGGGTGCTATGAGACCCAGTACTTC. Amino acid sequence: CASSGGCYETQYF.

This clonotype came up many times. CDR3 in amino acids: CASSYGTVETGELFF. The CDR3 nucleotides read TGTGCCAGTAGTTATGGCACAGTAGAAACCGGGGAGCTGTTTTTT. The chain has TRBV19 and TRBJ2-2; D gene ambiguous. The ends were cut back, 5 bases at V and 5 bases at J, with 15 bases in the middle. This CDR3 spans 15 amino acids. Germline values: CDR1 LNHDA, CDR2 SQIVND (reference sequence).

This clonotype was detected ten times or more. This chain connects TRBV11-2 to TRBJ1-1, with D possibly TRBD1 on 5 matching bases. Per germline, CDR1 SGHAT and CDR2 FQNNGV. The CDR3 has 15 residues. The germline V and J ends were trimmed by 4 bases and 0 bases, with 12 bases remaining between them. DNA of the CDR3: TGTGCCAGCAGCTCCGACAGAGTTATGAACACTGAAGCTTTCTTT. Its protein product is CASSSDRVMNTEAFF.

This clonotype has ten or more counts. The V and J genes are TRBV10-3 and TRBJ2-7; possibly TRBD1 or TRBD2 for D (5 bases each). The CDR3 is 15 amino acids. Germline values: CDR1 ENHRY, CDR2 SYGVKD. V was cut by 5 bases and J by 1 base, with 15 bases left in between. The CDR3 coding sequence is TGTGCCATCAGTCCCTGGGTCGAGGGGTCCTACGAGCAGTACTTC. This gives the protein CAISPWVEGSYEQYF.

This clonotype came up many times. As DNA, the CDR3 is TGTGCCAGCAGCGAACGGAACAGGGGTATAAACTATGGCTACACCTTC. It yields the protein CASSERNRGINYGYTF. This chain connects TRBV7-2 to TRBJ1-2; 7 nucleotides line up with TRBD1. Trimming took 5 bases from V and 2 from J; bases not matched to a gene: 11. This CDR3 has 16 amino acids. The V gene's germline CDR1 is SGHTA and CDR2 FQGNSA. Based on the CDR3 plus reference TRBV7-2 and TRBJ1-2, the full variable domain is GAGVSQSPSNKVTEKGKDVELRCDPISGHTALYWYRQSLGQGLEFLIYFQGNSAPDKSGLPSDRFSAERTGGSVSTLTIQRTQQEDSAVYLCASSERNRGINYGYTFGSGTRLTVV.

This clonotype was detected ten times or more. The CDR3: CASSSGGGLSYGYTF. CDR3 nucleotide sequence: TGTGCCAGCAGCTCCGGCGGGGGGTTGTCGTATGGCTACACCTTC. The rearrangement links TRBV5-5 to TRBJ1-2, with D possibly TRBD1 on 5 matching bases. Deletions cut 3 bases from V and 5 bases from J, with 17 bases between. Germline lookup yields CDR1 SGHKS and CDR2 YYEKEE (reference sequence). This CDR3 is 15 amino acids long.